Below, 21 T cell receptor beta chains from the same sample are listed, as sequenced in a study of T cells after yellow fever vaccination. TCRdb ran MiXCR on the 5' RACE reads and lists one entry per CDR3 protein. Of 300,000 or so distinct CDR3 sequences in the sample, 4% were seen once. The sample here was PBMCs, taken 5 days after the yellow fever booster vaccination. The receptors stem from a man between 18 and 29 years old who received the YFV17D yellow fever vaccine.

The rearrangement uses TRBV7-2 and TRBJ1-2; D is undetermined. Germline V CDR1 and CDR2: SGHTA, FQGNSA. CDR3 length: 13 amino acids. V was trimmed by 5 bases and J by 7 bases, leaving 14 bases between them. The CDR3 is CASSLNQISGYTF. CDR3 DNA sequence: TGTGCCAGCAGCCTTAATCAAATTAGTGGCTACACCTTC.

The chain couples TRBV4-3 to TRBJ1-2; D is ambiguous. Germline values: CDR1 LGHNA, CDR2 YSLEER. V shed 2 bases and J shed 3 bases, with 13 bases lying between them. This CDR3 region has 15 residues. The CDR3 loop is CASSQNRRVDYGYTF. The CDR3 coding sequence is TGCGCCAGCAGCCAAAATAGGAGGGTGGACTATGGCTACACCTTC.

This clonotype was observed a few times. J is TRBJ2-1 and V is TRBV6-2 or TRBV6-3; D might be TRBD2 (5 bases). V lost 8 bases and J lost 15, with 20 bases in between. Germline V lookup: CDR1 MNHEY, CDR2 SVGEGT. This CDR3 region has 12 residues. The CDR3 sequence is CASSQRPPEGFF. CDR3 nucleotide sequence: TGTGCCAGCTCCCAGAGGCCACCTGAGGGGTTCTTC.

This clonotype was detected only a few times. For the CDR3, the DNA is TGCGCCAGCAGCCAAGGGGCAACAGGGGGCAGGACAGATACGCAGTATTTT. It is translated as CASSQGATGGRTDTQYF. V usage is TRBV4-1 and J usage is TRBJ2-3, with 9 bases that match TRBD1. Germline CDR1 reads MGHRA; CDR2 reads YSYEKL. The J segment lost 3 bases and the V segment lost 1 base, leaving 8 bases of the junction unmatched. CDR3 length equals 17 residues.

This clonotype came up a few times. The chain carries TRBV20-1 and TRBJ2-7; TRBD2 matches 12 bases. The J segment lost 1 base and the V segment lost 5 bases, leaving 3 bases of the junction unmatched. The germline CDR1 and CDR2 sequences are DFQATT and SNEGSKA (reference sequence). CDR3 length: 14 amino acids. This chain's CDR3 is CSALAGGLSYEQYV. The CDR3 region has the DNA TGCAGTGCTCTAGCGGGGGGGCTTTCCTACGAGCAGTACGTC.

This clonotype was detected many times. The rearrangement uses TRBV18 and TRBJ2-2, with no clear D. V was cut by 3 bases and J by 2 bases, with 10 bases left in between. Looked up from germline, CDR1 is KGHSH and CDR2 is LQKENI. The CDR3 contains 15 residues. The CDR3 loop reads CASSPPNYNTGELFF. In nucleotides, the CDR3 is TGTGCCAGCTCACCGCCGAACTACAACACCGGGGAGCTGTTTTTT.

The J gene is TRBJ2-5, the V gene TRBV4-1; D unresolved. Germline-derived CDR1 and CDR2 are MGHRA and YSYEKL. V lost 3 bases to trimming and J lost 5 bases, with 16 bases between them. The CDR3 is 15 residues long. DNA for the CDR3: TGCGCCAGCAGCCACATGACTCGAGGAGAGGAGACCCAGTACTTC. As protein: CASSHMTRGEETQYF.

There are many counts of this clonotype. J is TRBJ1-2 and V is TRBV7-2; unclear D gene. Trimming removed 5 bases from V and 6 bases from J, with 13 bases in between. The CDR3 has 13 residues. Germline lookup yields CDR1 SGHTA and CDR2 FQGNSA. CDR3 DNA sequence: TGTGCCAGCAGCCCTACCCCCCAGGATGGCTACACCTTC. Amino acid sequence: CASSPTPQDGYTF.

This clonotype has a count of ten or more. The chain uses TRBV27 and TRBJ1-1, with 10 bases matching TRBD1. V was clipped by 2 bases and J by 4 bases; unmatched bases: 1. The CDR3 extends over 14 amino acids. In germline, CDR1 is MNHEY, CDR2 SMNVEV (reference sequence). The CDR3 DNA reads TGTGCCAGCAGTTTAAGACAGGGGGCCACTGAAGCTTTCTTT. Encoded protein: CASSLRQGATEAFF.

This clonotype appeared many times. This chain uses TRBV5-1 with TRBJ1-3; 7 bases match TRBD1. V gave up 0 bases and J gave up 2 bases; unmatched junction bases: 5. There are 16 residues in the CDR3. Germline lookup yields CDR1 SGHRS and CDR2 YFSETQ. CDR3 in DNA: TGCGCCAGCAGCTTGGCGGGACAGCTTGCTGGAAACACCATATATTTT. This translates into CASSLAGQLAGNTIYF.

The chain links TRBV6-1 to TRBJ1-5; D might be TRBD1 (5 bases). This CDR3 is 13 amino acids long. V lost 4 bases and J 5 bases, leaving 9 bases between the germline ends. In germline, CDR1 is MNHNS, CDR2 SASEGT. The CDR3 spells CASSGDSYQPQHF. CDR3 DNA sequence: TGTGCCAGCAGTGGAGACAGTTATCAGCCCCAGCATTTT.

This clonotype was counted many times. CDR3 coding DNA: TGCGCCAGCAGCTTGGGGGGAAATAATGAAAAACTGTTTTTT. Its protein is CASSLGGNNEKLFF. The chain recombines TRBV5-1 with TRBJ1-4; the D is unclear. The CDR3 has 14 residues. V was cut by 0 bases and J by 4 bases, with 7 bases left in between. Germline V CDR1 and CDR2: SGHRS, YFSETQ.

At least ten counts were recorded for this clonotype. V gene TRBV4-3 combines with J gene TRBJ2-1, with D possibly matching TRBD1 (6 bases). CDR1 and CDR2 (germline): LGHNA, YSLEER. This CDR3 has 15 amino acids. V dropped 1 base and J dropped 3 bases, with 10 bases sitting between them. The CDR3 region has the DNA TGCGCCAGCAGCCAAGGGGCAGGGGTCTACAATGAGCAGTTCTTC. As protein: CASSQGAGVYNEQFF.

This clonotype was counted ten times or more. The chain employs TRBV27 and TRBJ1-5; TRBD1 is a possible D gene (5 bases). CDR3 length equals 15 residues. Trimming shortened V by 5 bases and J by 2 bases, and 13 bases separated the two germline ends. Germline CDR1 MNHEY, CDR2 SMNVEV (reference sequence). The CDR3 DNA is TGTGCCAGCAGTCCCAGGGTAGGTGGCAATCAGCCCCAGCATTTT. Encoded protein: CASSPRVGGNQPQHF.

The chain uses TRBV7-9 and TRBJ2-2, with 7 bases lining up with TRBD1. In germline, CDR1 is SEHNR, CDR2 FQNEAQ (reference sequence). The trim removed 5 bases at V and 1 base at J, leaving 7 bases unmatched. The CDR3 has 16 residues. As DNA, the CDR3 is TGTGCCAGCAGCACCGACAGGGTTTGGAACACCGGGGAGCTGTTTTTT. Protein sequence: CASSTDRVWNTGELFF.

The chain has TRBV25-1 and TRBJ1-6; 10 bases match TRBD1. The CDR3 totals 14 residues. V trimming: 0 bases; J trimming: 14 bases; junction bases outside the gene matches: 4. Germline V gene lookup returns CDR1 MGHDK and CDR2 SYGVNS. The chain's CDR3 is CASSEYRQGASLHF. CDR3 coding DNA: TGTGCCAGCAGTGAATACCGACAGGGGGCATCCCTCCACTTT.

This sequence joins TRBV12-3 or TRBV12-4 and TRBJ2-1; D is undetermined. This CDR3 has 13 residues. Trimming shortened V by 6 bases and J by 7 bases, and 13 bases separated the two germline ends. In DNA form, the CDR3 reads TGTGCCAGCAGCTGGTTTGGCGAGAATGAGCAGTTCTTC. Translating it yields CASSWFGENEQFF.

This clonotype was picked up a small number of times. The gene calls are TRBV7-9 and TRBJ2-3; D gene ambiguous. This CDR3 spans 15 amino acids. CDR1 and CDR2 from the germline V gene are SEHNR and FQNEAQ (reference sequence). The germline V and J ends were trimmed by 1 base and 5 bases, with 13 bases remaining between them. The CDR3 region has the DNA TGTGCCAGCAGCTTAGTAATCGATAACCGAGATACGCAGTATTTT. Protein: CASSLVIDNRDTQYF. The full variable domain, its missing parts supplied by reference TRBV7-9 and TRBJ2-3, is DTGVSQNPRHKITKRGQNVTFRCDPISEHNRLYWYRQTLGQGPEFLTYFQNEAQLEKSRLLSDRFSAERPKGSFSTLEIQRTEQGDSAMYLCASSLVIDNRDTQYFGPGTRLTVL.

The sample holds a few counts of this clonotype. The V and J genes are TRBV6-6 and TRBJ2-1; D is unclear. V gave up 7 bases and J gave up 4 bases, with 14 bases separating them. Germline V gene sequence: CDR1 MNHNY, CDR2 SVGAGI (reference sequence). The CDR3 runs 14 residues. The CDR3 nucleotides read TGTGCCAGCACCTCATCTAGGGAATACAATGAGCAGTTCTTC. Translating gives CASTSSREYNEQFF.

At least ten counts were recorded for this clonotype. The chain combines TRBV6-5 with TRBJ2-1; TRBD2 matches at 9 bases. With V trimmed by 6 bases and J by 6 bases, 6 bases remained unmatched. This CDR3 has 14 amino acids. The germline V gene has CDR1 MNHEY and CDR2 SVGAGI. CDR3 in amino acids: CASRPGTSPNEQFF. In DNA, the CDR3 is TGTGCCAGCAGACCAGGGACTAGCCCCAATGAGCAGTTCTTC.

This clonotype was seen a handful of times. The chain employs TRBV12-3 or TRBV12-4 and TRBJ1-2, with 7 bases fitting TRBD1. With V trimmed by 7 bases and J by 4 bases, 9 bases remained unmatched. The CDR3 runs to 14 residues. The CDR3 region is CASTPQGGVYGYTF. The CDR3 coding sequence is TGTGCCAGCACTCCTCAGGGGGGAGTCTATGGCTACACCTTC.